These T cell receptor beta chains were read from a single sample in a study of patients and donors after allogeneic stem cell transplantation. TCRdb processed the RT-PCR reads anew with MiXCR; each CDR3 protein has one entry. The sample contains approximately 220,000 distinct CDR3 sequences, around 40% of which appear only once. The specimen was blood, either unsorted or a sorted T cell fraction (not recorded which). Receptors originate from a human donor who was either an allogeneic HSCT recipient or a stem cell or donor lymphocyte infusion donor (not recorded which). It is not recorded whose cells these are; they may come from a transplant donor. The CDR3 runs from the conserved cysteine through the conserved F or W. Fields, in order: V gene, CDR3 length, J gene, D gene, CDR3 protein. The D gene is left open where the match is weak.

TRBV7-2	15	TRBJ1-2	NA	CASSFRQMRGGGYTF
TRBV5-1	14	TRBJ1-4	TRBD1	CASRPGTGGEKLFF
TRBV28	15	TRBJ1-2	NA	CASSYSRVVYYGYTF
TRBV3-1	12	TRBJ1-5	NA	CASSQVNQPQHF
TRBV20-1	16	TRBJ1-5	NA	CSARVPGLGNNQPQHF
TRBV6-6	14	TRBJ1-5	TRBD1	CASSRQGLNQPQHF
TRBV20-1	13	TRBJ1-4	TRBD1	CSALRQGSQKLFF
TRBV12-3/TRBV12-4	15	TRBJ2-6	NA	CASSLWGLGANVLTF
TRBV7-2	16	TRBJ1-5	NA	CASSPKGRTPNQPQHF
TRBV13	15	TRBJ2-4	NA	CASSLKWLAKNIQYF
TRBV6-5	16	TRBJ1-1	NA	CASSYLHGTMNTEAFF
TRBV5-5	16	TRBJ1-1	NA	CASSFVAGSMNTEAFF